This T cell receptor (beta chain) was retrieved from a study of T cell repertoires in cytomegalovirus infection. Study details: Public TCR beta signatures provided an indication of both CMV infection and a matching HLA type. Findings and caveats of the study: Pooled public TCR beta family frequency picked out CMV carriers with the relevant HLA.

The CDR3 extends over 13 amino acids. Germline V lookup: CDR1 SGHNT, CDR2 YYREEE (reference sequence). V lost 0 bases, J lost 8 bases, and 11 bases lay in between. This clonotype was observed at least ten times. Its matching antigen is unknown. TCRdb used MiXCR to reprocess the reads, holding one entry per CDR3 protein. The table records under 350,000 distinct CDR3 sequences, 9.5% of them present only once. Sequences were obtained from PBMCs. The source is a human donor in good health (CMV status not recorded). Some clones in this sample may be carry-over from other donors' samples. V usage is TRBV5-4 and J usage is TRBJ1-2; weak D call: TRBD1 (6 bases). CDR3 in amino acids: CASSLASGDGYTF. For the CDR3, the DNA is TGTGCCAGCAGCTTGGCTTCAGGGGACGGCTACACCTTC. The whole variable domain, filled in from reference TRBV5-4 and TRBJ1-2, reads ETGVTQSPTHLIKTRGQQVTLRCSSQSGHNTVSWYQQALGQGPQFIFQYYREEENGRGNFPPRFSGLQFPNYSSELNVNALELDDSALYLCASSLASGDGYTFGSGTRLTVV.